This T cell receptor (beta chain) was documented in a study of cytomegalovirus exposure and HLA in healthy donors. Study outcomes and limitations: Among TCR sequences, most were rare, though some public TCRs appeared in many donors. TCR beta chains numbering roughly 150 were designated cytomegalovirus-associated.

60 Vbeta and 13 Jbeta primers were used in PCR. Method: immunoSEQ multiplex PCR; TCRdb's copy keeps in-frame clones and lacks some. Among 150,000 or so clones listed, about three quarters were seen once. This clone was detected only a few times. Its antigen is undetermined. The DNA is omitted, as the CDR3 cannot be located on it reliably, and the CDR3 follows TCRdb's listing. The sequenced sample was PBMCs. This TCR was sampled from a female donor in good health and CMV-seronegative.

The CDR3 spells CASSEYVGQGSYF. The chain joins TRBV2 to TRBJ2-7; the D segment call TRBD1 is taken from the table without a DNA check. The CDR3 length equals 13 residues, ends included. Germline-derived CDR1 and CDR2 are SNHLY and FYNNEI.